These 32 T cell receptor beta chains came from one sample sequenced in a study of blood T cell repertoires in COVID-19. The assay was immunoSEQ multiplex PCR, and TCRdb's table has in-frame clones only and misses some. This sample has 220,000 or so clones; 70% to 90% occur once, and the top ten carry about 9.4%. The specimen was peripheral blood. These receptors originate from a woman aged 45-65 years with COVID-19, enrolled during active disease.

V gene TRBV19 combines with J gene TRBJ2-3; D is undetermined. With 0 bases removed from V and 1 base from J, the gap between germline ends came to 5 bases. CDR1 and CDR2 from the germline V gene are LNHDA and SQIVND (reference sequence). The CDR3 consists of 14 residues. The chain's CDR3 is CASSIEQGTDTQYF. The CDR3 DNA is TGTGCCAGTAGTATAGAACAAGGCACAGATACGCAGTATTTT.

This clone has a handful of counts. The sample has other DNA sequences that encode this CDR3 too. This chain joins TRBV7-2 and TRBJ2-7, with TRBD1 matching over 8 bases. V shed 5 bases and J 4 bases; nucleotides not matched to a gene: 7. CDR3 length equals 14 residues. CDR1 and CDR2 from the germline V gene are SGHTA and FQGNSA. Here the CDR3 DNA reads TGTGCCAGCAGCAACGGACAGGGAGGTTACGAGCAGTACTTC. This gives the protein CASSNGQGGYEQYF.

This chain joins TRBV5-6 and TRBJ2-1, with a weak D call TRBD2 (5 bases). V was shortened by 4 bases and J by 0 bases, with 14 bases between the two germline ends. The germline V gene has CDR1 SGHDT and CDR2 YYEEEE. This CDR3 has 16 residues. In DNA, the CDR3 is TGTGCCAGCAGCCTACGAGGGTTAAGCTCCTACAATGAGCAGTTCTTC. This sequence encodes CASSLRGLSSYNEQFF.

This sequence joins TRBV25-1 and TRBJ1-3, with TRBD1 identical over 7 bases. Germline lookup yields CDR1 MGHDK and CDR2 SYGVNS. Germline trimming cut 4 bases from V and 4 bases from J; bases unmatched to any gene: 13. This CDR3 region has 17 residues. CDR3 sequence reads: CASSAWTGPGGGNTIYF. In DNA, the CDR3 is TGTGCCAGCAGTGCCTGGACAGGCCCGGGGGGGGGAAACACCATATATTTT.

The rearrangement uses TRBV28 and TRBJ2-3, with a possible D match to TRBD1 (6 bases). Germline V gene sequence: CDR1 MDHEN, CDR2 SYDVKM. With 6 bases removed from V and 4 bases from J, the gap between germline ends came to 11 bases. CDR3 length: 13 residues. CDR3 in DNA: TGTGCCAGCAGGGAACAGGGCTCAGATACGCAGTATTTT. Protein sequence: CASREQGSDTQYF. Drawing the rest from reference TRBV28 and TRBJ2-3, the complete variable domain is DVKVTQSSRYLVKRTGEKVFLECVQDMDHENMFWYRQDPGLGLRLIYFSYDVKMKEKGDIPEGYSVSREKKERFSLILESASTNQTSMYLCASREQGSDTQYFGPGTRLTVL.

This clone occurred once. V gene TRBV24-1 combines with J gene TRBJ2-1; D is perhaps TRBD2 (6 bases). The CDR3 runs 14 residues. Per the germline V gene, CDR1 is KGHDR and CDR2 is SFDVKD. Trimming took off 10 bases at V and 0 bases at J, with 12 bases between the two ends. CDR3 in DNA: TGTGCCACGTCTAGCGATCGCTCCTACAATGAGCAGTTCTTC. Protein: CATSSDRSYNEQFF.

CDR3 amino acids: CASSYSGRNYGYTF. For the CDR3, the DNA is TGTGCCAGCAGTTACTCCGGGAGAAACTATGGCTACACCTTC. V and J are TRBV6-2 or TRBV6-3 and TRBJ1-2; unclear D gene. CDR3 length: 14 residues. Trimming pared 0 bases from V and 2 bases from J, leaving 7 bases between. Germline values: CDR1 MNHEY, CDR2 SVGEGT.

The rearrangement links TRBV7-8 to TRBJ2-7, with D possibly matching TRBD2 (5 bases). CDR3 size: 13 residues. Germline CDR1 SGHVS, CDR2 FQNEAQ. The V gene lost 6 bases and the J gene lost 0 bases, with 9 bases spanning the gap. The CDR3 loop reads CASSPGGSYEQYF. The CDR3 region has the DNA TGTGCCAGCAGTCCCGGAGGCTCCTACGAGCAGTACTTC.

This chain links TRBV6-7 with TRBJ2-7, with a weak D call TRBD1 (6 bases). TRBV6-7 is marked as an open reading frame, function uncertain. The CDR3 totals 15 residues. V lost 1 base, J lost 0 bases, and 10 bases lay in between. The CDR3 sequence: CASSYLWTDSYEQYF. The CDR3 nucleotides read TGTGCCAGCAGTTACTTATGGACAGACTCCTACGAGCAGTACTTC.

The chain joins TRBV18 to TRBJ1-1; 7 bases map to TRBD1. This CDR3 spans 14 amino acids. The V gene end was trimmed by 7 bases and the J gene end by 4 bases; junction bases not matched to a gene: 9. The germline CDR1 and CDR2 sequences are KGHSH and LQKENI. The CDR3 DNA sequence: TGTGCCAGCTTAATTACAGGGGCTAGCACTGAAGCTTTCTTT. It codes for CASLITGASTEAFF.

This clone turned up a few times. V and J are TRBV28 and TRBJ1-5; D is unclear. This CDR3 has 14 residues. V dropped 5 bases and J dropped 0 bases, with 8 bases sitting between them. In germline, CDR1 is MDHEN, CDR2 SYDVKM. The CDR3 protein is CASSPRSSNQPQHF. The DNA of the CDR3 is TGTGCCAGCAGTCCGAGGTCTAGCAATCAGCCCCAGCATTTT.

This clone was seen only a few times. The chain carries TRBV11-2 and TRBJ2-7; weak D call: TRBD1 (6 bases). The CDR3 consists of 13 residues. V lost 1 base, J lost 3 bases, and 7 bases lay in between. Germline CDR1 reads SGHAT; CDR2 reads FQNNGV. The CDR3 coding sequence is TGTGCCAGCAGCTTAGGAGGGGGCTACGAGCAGTACGTC. Protein product: CASSLGGGYEQYV.

V and J are TRBV11-2 and TRBJ1-4, with D perhaps TRBD1 (5 bases). The V gene's germline CDR1 is SGHAT and CDR2 FQNNGV. The V and J ends lost 2 bases and 8 bases respectively, with 12 bases between them. The CDR3 contains 14 residues. CDR3 protein: CASSLRGLGEKLFF. CDR3 nucleotides: TGTGCCAGCAGCTTAAGGGGACTCGGGGAAAAACTGTTTTTT.

The CDR3: CASSQTGGSRHNTIYF. The CDR3 region has the DNA TGCGCCAGCAGCCAGACAGGGGGCTCCCGTCATAACACCATATATTTT. V gene TRBV4-1 combines with J gene TRBJ1-3; TRBD1 aligns across 10 bases. V shed 3 bases, J shed 7 bases, and the junction held 9 bases outside the gene matches. The CDR3 has 16 residues. Germline V gene lookup returns CDR1 MGHRA and CDR2 YSYEKL.

This clone was counted only a few times. The rearrangement links TRBV29-1 to TRBJ2-1; 9 bases match TRBD1. The CDR3 totals 14 residues. V was clipped by 7 bases and J by 4 bases; unmatched bases: 8. Germline V gene data show CDR1 as SQVTM and CDR2 as ANQGSEA. CDR3 protein: CSGSSGTGYNEQFF. Here the CDR3 DNA reads TGCAGCGGTAGTTCCGGGACAGGGTACAATGAGCAGTTCTTC.

The chain uses TRBV5-4 and TRBJ2-2, with TRBD1 matching over 7 bases. V gave up 4 bases and J gave up 2 bases; unmatched junction bases: 5. The CDR3 extends over 15 amino acids. The germline CDR1 and CDR2 sequences are SGHNT and YYREEE (reference sequence). As DNA, the CDR3 is TGTGCCAGCAGCACGGGGACAGTAAACACCGGGGAGCTGTTTTTT. This codes for CASSTGTVNTGELFF. The whole variable domain, remainder taken from reference TRBV5-4 and TRBJ2-2, is ETGVTQSPTHLIKTRGQQVTLRCSSQSGHNTVSWYQQALGQGPQFIFQYYREEENGRGNFPPRFSGLQFPNYSSELNVNALELDDSALYLCASSTGTVNTGELFFGEGSRLTVL.

The chain combines TRBV5-4 with TRBJ2-6, with TRBD1 as a possible D gene (6 bases). The CDR3 extends over 17 amino acids. Trimming cost V 6 bases and J 0 bases, with 16 bases left between them. Germline CDR1 and CDR2: SGHNT and YYREEE (reference sequence). This chain's CDR3 is CASTKRGISSGANVLTF. CDR3 DNA sequence: TGTGCCAGCACCAAAAGGGGGATCAGCTCTGGGGCCAACGTCCTGACTTTC. Looking up the rest from reference TRBV5-4 and TRBJ2-6 gives the full variable domain: ETGVTQSPTHLIKTRGQQVTLRCSSQSGHNTVSWYQQALGQGPQFIFQYYREEENGRGNFPPRFSGLQFPNYSSELNVNALELDDSALYLCASTKRGISSGANVLTFGAGSRLTVL.

V gene TRBV9 combines with J gene TRBJ2-3, with a tentative D call TRBD2 (5 bases). This CDR3 has 16 residues. The V and J ends lost 3 bases and 0 bases respectively, with 14 bases between them. In germline, CDR1 is SGDLS, CDR2 YYNGEE. CDR3 residues: CASSDAVRASTDTQYF. The CDR3 DNA reads TGTGCCAGCAGCGATGCAGTGCGGGCCAGCACAGATACGCAGTATTTT. The full variable domain, completed using reference TRBV9 and TRBJ2-3, is DSGVTQTPKHLITATGQRVTLRCSPRSGDLSVYWYQQSLDQGLQFLIQYYNGEERAKGNILERFSAQQFPDLHSELNLSSLELGDSALYFCASSDAVRASTDTQYFGPGTRLTVL.

This clone appeared once. V usage is TRBV10-3 and J usage is TRBJ2-3, with a tentative D call TRBD2 (5 bases). CDR3 length equals 13 residues. V lost 2 bases, J lost 6 bases, and 9 bases lay in between. Germline assignment: CDR1 ENHRY and CDR2 SYGVKD. This chain's CDR3 is CAISEPSSDTQYF. Here the CDR3 DNA reads TGTGCCATCAGTGAGCCTAGCAGTGATACGCAGTATTTT.

The chain employs TRBV27 and TRBJ2-2, with TRBD1 identical over 7 bases. Germline V gene data show CDR1 as MNHEY and CDR2 as SMNVEV (reference sequence). Trimming removed 7 bases from V and 2 bases from J; junction bases left unmatched: 7. The CDR3 consists of 15 residues. The CDR3 protein is CASTLTGLNTGELFF. The DNA for the CDR3 is TGTGCCAGCACCCTGACAGGGCTCAACACCGGGGAGCTGTTTTTT.

This CDR3 reads CASSDEAPGLRPQHF. The CDR3 DNA follows: TGCGCCAGCAGTGACGAGGCCCCTGGACTTAGACCCCAGCATTTT. The rearrangement joins TRBV10-2 to TRBJ1-5; no clear D gene. Germline V gives CDR1 WSHSY, CDR2 SAAADI. The CDR3 has 15 residues. Trimming cost V 3 bases and J 10 bases, with 19 bases left between them.

This clone was detected many times. The chain uses TRBV28 and TRBJ2-7; TRBD1 agrees at 10 bases. V was pared by 10 bases and J by 6 bases, with 9 bases of the junction left unmatched. The CDR3 is 13 amino acids. Germline CDR1 reads MDHEN; CDR2 reads SYDVKM. CDR3 nucleotide sequence: TGTGCCACTCGTCGACAGGGGGCGCGCGAGCAGTACTTC. Its protein is CATRRQGAREQYF.

The chain joins TRBV4-1 to TRBJ1-2, with 7 positions matching TRBD1. CDR1 is MGHRA, CDR2 YSYEKL, per germline. The CDR3 loop spans 13 amino acids. V was clipped by 3 bases and J by 8 bases; unmatched bases: 6. The CDR3 loop is CASSHIAGGGYTF. The CDR3 bases are TGCGCCAGCAGCCATATCGCAGGGGGAGGCTACACCTTC.

The rearrangement links TRBV2 to TRBJ2-5; the D is unclear. This CDR3 region has 13 residues. The germline V gene has CDR1 SNHLY and CDR2 FYNNEI. With 7 bases removed from V and 0 bases from J, the gap between germline ends came to 9 bases. This chain's CDR3 is CASKYRYQETQYF. DNA for the CDR3: TGTGCCAGCAAGTACAGATACCAAGAGACCCAGTACTTC.

A single count supports this clone. The rearrangement links TRBV6-5 to TRBJ2-2; D gene ambiguous. V lost 7 bases, J lost 1 base, and 10 bases lay in between. Germline V gives CDR1 MNHEY, CDR2 SVGAGI. CDR3 length equals 14 residues. The CDR3 spells CASMRQMNTGELFF. DNA for the CDR3: TGTGCCAGCATGCGGCAGATGAACACCGGGGAGCTGTTTTTT.

The rearrangement uses TRBV9 and TRBJ2-3, with 15 bases matching TRBD2. Germline assignment: CDR1 SGDLS and CDR2 YYNGEE. The CDR3 contains 20 residues. J lost 1 base, V lost 4 bases, and 13 bases had no gene match. CDR3 sequence (DNA): TGTGCCAGCAGCCTCCCTGGAGGACTAGCGGGGGGGTGGGGCACAGATACGCAGTATTTT. It specifies CASSLPGGLAGGWGTDTQYF.

Written as DNA, the CDR3 is TGTGCCAGCAGTTACAACTTAGAGTCCTCTAGCGGGGGTTGGGAAGAGACCCAGTACTTC. It translates to CASSYNLESSSGGWEETQYF. The chain couples TRBV6-2 or TRBV6-3 to TRBJ2-5, with 10 bases matching TRBD2. V lost 2 bases and J lost 3; bases outside the gene matches: 18. The CDR3 contains 20 residues. Germline-derived CDR1 and CDR2 are MNHEY and SVGEGT.

The chain employs TRBV6-5 and TRBJ2-3, with 7 bases fitting TRBD1. CDR1 is MNHEY, CDR2 SVGAGI, per germline. CDR3 length: 15 amino acids. The V segment lost 6 bases and the J segment 1 base; nucleotides outside the gene matches: 7. For the CDR3, the DNA is TGTGCCAGCAGCAAAGGGGGCAGACGCACAGATACGCAGTATTTT. As protein: CASSKGGRRTDTQYF.

The V call is TRBV4-3, the J call TRBJ2-3, with TRBD2 identical over 8 bases. Looked up from germline, CDR1 is LGHNA and CDR2 is YSLEER. This CDR3 comprises 16 residues. V lost 1 base to trimming and J lost 2 bases; unmatched junction nucleotides: 5. The CDR3 loop is CASSQGGGGITDTQYF. DNA of the CDR3: TGCGCCAGCAGCCAAGGGGGCGGGGGGATCACAGATACGCAGTATTTT.

V and J are TRBV2 and TRBJ1-5; D uncertain. The CDR3 runs to 16 residues. With 0 bases removed from V and 2 bases from J, the gap between germline ends came to 11 bases. CDR1 SNHLY and CDR2 FYNNEI come from the germline V gene. The CDR3 protein is CASSEASGFGNQPQHF. The CDR3 DNA is TGTGCCAGCAGTGAAGCATCGGGGTTCGGCAATCAGCCCCAGCATTTT.

The rearrangement uses TRBV10-3 and TRBJ2-5, with 8 bases that match TRBD1. J lost 2 bases, V lost 10 bases, and 3 bases had no gene match. The CDR3 runs to 12 residues. Germline assignment: CDR1 ENHRY and CDR2 SYGVKD. The CDR3 DNA reads as TGTGCCACCCGGACAGGGCAAGAGACCCAGTACTTC. It codes for CATRTGQETQYF.

The chain has TRBV15 and TRBJ1-4, with a tentative D call TRBD1 (5 bases). V shed 5 bases and J shed 7 bases, with 20 bases lying between them. The germline V gene encodes CDR1 LNHNV and CDR2 YYDKDF (reference sequence). The CDR3 spans 16 residues. This CDR3 reads CATSGTLGGVSEKLFF. As DNA, the CDR3 is TGTGCCACCAGCGGAACGTTGGGGGGGGTCAGTGAAAAACTGTTTTTT.